The clone carrying this TCR beta chain was seen only once. J gave up 6 bases and V 6 bases, and 8 bases lay outside the gene matches. Germline CDR1 reads ENHRY; CDR2 reads SYGVKD. There are 15 residues in the CDR3. The sample belongs to a study of memory CD8 T cells in hepatitis C reinfection. Time point defined: pre-reinfection, 55 to 20 weeks before reinfection detection. TCR sequencing was done directly ex vivo on sorted cells, without expansion in vitro. Using immunoSEQ multiplex PCR, the repertoire was profiled, and TCRdb retains in-frame clones only, with some absent. The sample includes over 50,000 clones, roughly 91% of them seen just once.

The gene calls are TRBV10-3 and TRBJ2-2; the match to TRBD2 covers 9 bases. Sequencing input: naive CD8+ T cells sorted from blood. This receptor was identified in a man between 18 and 35 years old with hepatitis C virus infection. In DNA form, the CDR3 reads TGTGCCATCAGCGTTAGCGGGAGTGGAGCCGGGGAGCTGTTTTTT. The encoded protein is CAISVSGSGAGELFF.